This T cell receptor (beta chain) was sequenced for a study of T-cell reconstitution after alpha-beta-depleted transplantation in children. Study results and limitations: Approximately two months post-transplant, alpha-beta T cells reportedly originated from several hundred expanded graft clones.

Germline values: CDR1 SGHAT, CDR2 FQNNGV. J gave up 8 bases and V 4 bases, and 17 bases lay outside the gene matches. The CDR3 has 18 amino acids. Note on this clonotype: Antigen unknown.

It was with unique molecular identifiers that the TCRbeta library was prepared. TCRdb independently ran MiXCR on the PCR reads; one entry per CDR3 protein. Of fewer than 250,000 distinct CDR3 sequences in the sample, around a sixth were seen once. Here the sequenced sample was PBMCs, mostly from graft donor cells, taken 360 days after TCRalphabeta/CD19-depleted stem cell transplant. This TCR came from a male patient between 2 and 10 years old who had a stem cell transplant for acute lymphoblastic leukemia, so the T cells may come from the graft donor. The chain has TRBV11-2 and TRBJ2-2; 9 bases map to TRBD2. The CDR3 nucleotides read TGTGCCAGCAGCTCCCCCCGGGGTAGCGGGAGAGGAAGTGGGGAGCTGTTTTTT. Translated, it gives CASSSPRGSGRGSGELFF.